This entry lists 23 T cell receptor beta chains sequenced from one sample in a study of shared clonotypes between healthy human individuals (dated by TCRdb to between 2020 and 2021). Receptor libraries were prepared by the immunoSEQ multiplex PCR assay. TCRdb carries this immuneACCESS record with in-frame sequences only. Its versions omit some clonotypes, under half of them owing to an unresolved V gene in the studies checked, with the rest unexplained. Here the sample has some 550,000 clones; around 97% occur a single time. Roughly 0.05% of the sample goes to the ten largest clones. Sample: naive CD4+ T cells sorted from blood. Reading the label with the study, this specimen's cell subset or site is: CD45RA+ positively selected. The origin of the receptors is a woman in her 30s in good health.

This clone was counted once. This sequence joins TRBV28 and TRBJ1-2; TRBD1 might be the D (6 bases). The germline V and J ends were trimmed by 2 bases and 8 bases, with 18 bases remaining between them. The germline V gene encodes CDR1 MDHEN and CDR2 SYDVKM. The CDR3 is made up of 15 amino acids. CDR3 sequence: CASSLRPRGGQGYTF. For the CDR3, the DNA is TGTGCCAGCAGTTTAAGGCCAAGGGGGGGCCAAGGCTACACCTTC.

This rearrangement joins TRBV13 to TRBJ1-6, with 8 bases matching TRBD1. The V gene end was trimmed by 5 bases and the J gene end by 7 bases; junction bases not matched to a gene: 16. In germline, CDR1 is PRHDT, CDR2 FYEKMQ (reference sequence). This CDR3 is 18 amino acids long. This chain's CDR3 is CASSQKQGDPFLNSPLHF. The CDR3, as DNA: TGTGCCAGCAGCCAGAAACAGGGGGACCCCTTCTTGAATTCACCCCTCCACTTT. The entire variable domain, with the rest obtained from reference TRBV13 and TRBJ1-6, is as follows: AAGVIQSPRHLIKEKRETATLKCYPIPRHDTVYWYQQGPGQDPQFLISFYEKMQSDKGSIPDRFSAQQFSDYHSELNMSSLELGDSALYFCASSQKQGDPFLNSPLHFGNGTRLTVT.

The chain has TRBV7-3 and TRBJ2-3, with 9 bases identical to TRBD2. The V gene's germline CDR1 is SGHTA and CDR2 FQGTGA. J lost 1 base, V lost 5 bases, and 4 bases had no gene match. The CDR3 runs 15 residues. CDR3 coding DNA: TGTGCCAGCAGCAAGACTAGCGGACGCACAGATACGCAGTATTTT. This translates into CASSKTSGRTDTQYF.

This clone has just one count. The gene calls are TRBV29-1 and TRBJ2-1; 8 bases agree with TRBD2. This CDR3 region has 16 residues. Germline CDR1 is SQVTM and CDR2 is ANQGSEA. The V and J ends lost 4 bases and 4 bases, in that order; junction bases with no gene match: 12. DNA of the CDR3: TGCAGCGTTGGGACCAGACTAGCGAGAGGATACAATGAGCAGTTCTTC. As protein: CSVGTRLARGYNEQFF.

The chain is built from TRBV10-3 and TRBJ1-1; 10 nucleotides agree with TRBD1. Looked up from germline, CDR1 is ENHRY and CDR2 is SYGVKD. The CDR3 runs 15 residues. With V trimmed by 7 bases and J by 5 bases, 10 bases remained unmatched. The CDR3: CAIKQTGGASTEAFF. CDR3 in DNA: TGTGCCATCAAACAGACAGGGGGCGCTTCAACTGAAGCTTTCTTT.

The chain links TRBV5-1 to TRBJ2-3; possibly TRBD1 or TRBD2 for D (6 bases each). Trimming removed 0 bases at V and 6 bases at J, with 14 bases between. There are 15 residues in the CDR3. The germline gives CDR1 SGHRS, CDR2 YFSETQ. The CDR3, as DNA: TGCGCCAGCAGCTTGGCTCCGGGGGCTCTTGATACGCAGTATTTT. This codes for CASSLAPGALDTQYF.

V gene TRBV30 combines with J gene TRBJ2-2; 9 nucleotides match TRBD2. The germline V gene has CDR1 GTSNPN and CDR2 SVGIG (reference sequence). The CDR3 runs 18 residues. The trim removed 4 bases at V and 5 bases at J, leaving 17 bases unmatched. CDR3 nucleotides: TGTGCCTGGACCAAGACTAGCGGAGATAGCATTGGAACCGGGGAGCTGTTTTTT. Its protein is CAWTKTSGDSIGTGELFF.

V gene TRBV7-6 combines with J gene TRBJ1-2; D possibly corresponds to TRBD1 (6 bases). The CDR3 runs 14 residues. From germline, CDR1 is SGHVS and CDR2 FNYEAQ. Trimming stripped 1 base from V and 3 bases from J, with 9 bases between. For the CDR3, the DNA is TGTGCCAGCAGCTTAGATGGGGGCCACTATGGCTACACCTTC. It is translated as CASSLDGGHYGYTF.

The CDR3 region has the DNA TGTGCCTCAACGGGTTCTAGCGGGAGTGCAAATGAGCAGTTCTTC. As protein: CASTGSSGSANEQFF. The gene calls are TRBV30 and TRBJ2-1; 10 bases line up with TRBD2. This CDR3 is 15 amino acids long. Germline V lookup: CDR1 GTSNPN, CDR2 SVGIG (reference sequence). V trimming: 7 bases; J trimming: 7 bases; junction bases outside the gene matches: 13.

This sequence joins TRBV5-1 and TRBJ2-7, with a weak D call TRBD2 (5 bases). CDR3 length: 14 amino acids. V shed 0 bases and J shed 2 bases, with 9 bases lying between them. CDR1 is SGHRS and CDR2 is YFSETQ in the germline V gene. DNA of the CDR3: TGCGCCAGCAGCTTGGGAGGGAAGACCTACGAGCAGTACTTC. Translating gives CASSLGGKTYEQYF.

This clone was seen only once. The chain recombines TRBV5-1 with TRBJ1-4; possible D gene TRBD1, 5 bases. The CDR3 is 14 amino acids. Trimming pared 0 bases from V and 5 bases from J, leaving 8 bases between. Germline CDR1 and CDR2: SGHRS and YFSETQ. CDR3 amino acids: CASSLETDNEKLFF. The CDR3, as DNA: TGCGCCAGCAGCTTGGAGACAGACAATGAAAAACTGTTTTTT.

This rearrangement joins TRBV28 to TRBJ2-1; D remains unclear. Trimming removed 5 bases from V and 4 bases from J, with 15 bases in between. The germline gives CDR1 MDHEN, CDR2 SYDVKM. The CDR3 runs to 15 residues. The CDR3 reads CASSGSPELYNEQFF. The CDR3 nucleotides read TGTGCCAGCAGTGGGTCCCCGGAGCTATACAATGAGCAGTTCTTC. Full variable domain (missing parts from reference TRBV28 and TRBJ2-1): DVKVTQSSRYLVKRTGEKVFLECVQDMDHENMFWYRQDPGLGLRLIYFSYDVKMKEKGDIPEGYSVSREKKERFSLILESASTNQTSMYLCASSGSPELYNEQFFGPGTRLTVL.

The J gene is TRBJ2-5, the V gene TRBV5-1, with TRBD1 matching 7 bases. The CDR3 contains 15 residues. Germline CDR1 is SGHRS and CDR2 is YFSETQ. V lost 5 bases and J lost 0; bases outside the gene matches: 7. CDR3: CASRFYDRDQETQYF. DNA of the CDR3: TGCGCCAGCAGATTCTATGACAGGGACCAAGAGACCCAGTACTTC.

The rearrangement links TRBV30 to TRBJ1-2, with D unclear. CDR3 length equals 11 residues. Germline V lookup: CDR1 GTSNPN, CDR2 SVGIG (reference sequence). Trimming left V 1 base short and J 4 bases short, with 4 bases between. CDR3: CAWSGRYGYTF. The CDR3 DNA sequence: TGTGCCTGGAGTGGACGCTATGGCTACACCTTC.

This chain joins TRBV29-1 and TRBJ1-2; the match to TRBD1 covers 9 bases. J gave up 7 bases and V 4 bases, and 4 bases lay outside the gene matches. Germline V gene lookup returns CDR1 SQVTM and CDR2 ANQGSEA. This CDR3 region has 12 residues. CDR3 DNA: TGCAGCGTTGGGGACAGGGAGGTTGGCTACACCTTC. Translation gives CSVGDREVGYTF. Full variable domain (remainder filled in from reference TRBV29-1 and TRBJ1-2): SAVISQKPSRDICQRGTSLTIQCQVDSQVTMMFWYRQQPGQSLTLIATANQGSEATYESGFVIDKFPISRPNLTFSTLTVSNMSPEDSSIYLCSVGDREVGYTFGSGTRLTVV.

The genes are TRBV12-2 and TRBJ2-7; the D call in the table, TRBD2, was not verified against the DNA. TRBV12-2 is designated a pseudogene. This CDR3 contains 11 residues. The chain's CDR3 is CASRLAQRISF. CDR3 sequence (DNA): TGTGCAAGTCGCTTAGCGCAGAGGATAAGCTTC.

The rearrangement links TRBV11-2 to TRBJ2-5, with D perhaps TRBD2 (5 bases). The CDR3 is made up of 14 amino acids. The germline V and J ends were trimmed by 3 bases and 5 bases, with 13 bases remaining between them. Germline assignment: CDR1 SGHAT and CDR2 FQNNGV. CDR3 sequence reads: CASSFFGRTETQYF. For the CDR3, the DNA is TGTGCCAGCAGCTTTTTCGGCAGGACTGAGACCCAGTACTTC. The whole variable domain, remainder taken from reference TRBV11-2 and TRBJ2-5, is EAGVAQSPRYKIIEKRQSVAFWCNPISGHATLYWYQQILGQGPKLLIQFQNNGVVDDSQLPKDRFSAERLKGVDSTLKIQPAKLEDSAVYLCASSFFGRTETQYFGPGTRLLVL.

About this clone itself: Within the sample, other DNA sequences also encode this same CDR3. The chain couples TRBV28 to TRBJ2-3, with D possibly TRBD1 on 5 matching bases. V lost 5 bases and J lost 2, with 14 bases in between. Germline V gene lookup returns CDR1 MDHEN and CDR2 SYDVKM. The CDR3 spans 15 residues. CDR3 in amino acids: CASSLPSGNTDTQYF. The CDR3 DNA reads as TGTGCCAGCAGTCTACCCTCAGGGAACACAGATACGCAGTATTTT.

The sample holds one count of this clone. The rearrangement links TRBV5-1 to TRBJ2-7, with TRBD2 matching over 7 bases. In germline, CDR1 is SGHRS, CDR2 YFSETQ. The CDR3 spans 14 residues. V shed 1 base and J 5 bases; nucleotides not matched to a gene: 6. CDR3 sequence (DNA): TGCGCCAGCAGCTTGAAACTAGCGAGCAACGAGCAGTACTTC. Encoded protein: CASSLKLASNEQYF.

A single count supports this clone. The gene calls are TRBV11-2 and TRBJ2-1; D is undetermined. The length of the CDR3 is 15 residues. V gave up 2 bases and J gave up 1 base, with 9 bases separating them. CDR1 and CDR2 (germline): SGHAT, FQNNGV. The CDR3 protein is CASSLLPLSYNEQFF. CDR3 bases: TGTGCCAGCAGCTTATTACCCCTGTCCTACAATGAGCAGTTCTTC. Drawing the rest from reference TRBV11-2 and TRBJ2-1, the complete variable domain is EAGVAQSPRYKIIEKRQSVAFWCNPISGHATLYWYQQILGQGPKLLIQFQNNGVVDDSQLPKDRFSAERLKGVDSTLKIQPAKLEDSAVYLCASSLLPLSYNEQFFGPGTRLTVL.

The chain couples TRBV18 to TRBJ1-1; D gene uncertain. The CDR3 extends over 13 amino acids. Germline-derived CDR1 and CDR2 are KGHSH and LQKENI. Between the trimmed V and J ends, which lost 3 bases and 1 base, there was a span of 6 bases. The CDR3 coding sequence is TGTGCCAGCTCACCCCGGGAGAACACTGAAGCTTTCTTT. This encodes CASSPRENTEAFF.

The rearrangement uses TRBV27 and TRBJ2-1, with TRBD2 matching over 9 bases. J was trimmed by 3 bases and V by 1 base; bases with no gene match: 7. From germline, CDR1 is MNHEY and CDR2 SMNVEV (reference sequence). The CDR3 has 17 residues. CDR3 in DNA: TGTGCCAGCAGTTTATGGGGCGCGGGAGGGGGCTACAATGAGCAGTTCTTC. Translated, it gives CASSLWGAGGGYNEQFF.

This rearrangement joins TRBV12-5 to TRBJ2-1, with 11 bases aligning to TRBD1. Per the germline V gene, CDR1 is LGHNT and CDR2 is FRNRAP. The CDR3 spans 17 residues. V lost 0 bases to trimming and J lost 7 bases; unmatched junction nucleotides: 8. The CDR3 nucleotides are TGTGCTAGTGGTTTGGTACGGGCGGACAGGGGGCTGAATGAGCAGTTCTTC. Its protein is CASGLVRADRGLNEQFF.